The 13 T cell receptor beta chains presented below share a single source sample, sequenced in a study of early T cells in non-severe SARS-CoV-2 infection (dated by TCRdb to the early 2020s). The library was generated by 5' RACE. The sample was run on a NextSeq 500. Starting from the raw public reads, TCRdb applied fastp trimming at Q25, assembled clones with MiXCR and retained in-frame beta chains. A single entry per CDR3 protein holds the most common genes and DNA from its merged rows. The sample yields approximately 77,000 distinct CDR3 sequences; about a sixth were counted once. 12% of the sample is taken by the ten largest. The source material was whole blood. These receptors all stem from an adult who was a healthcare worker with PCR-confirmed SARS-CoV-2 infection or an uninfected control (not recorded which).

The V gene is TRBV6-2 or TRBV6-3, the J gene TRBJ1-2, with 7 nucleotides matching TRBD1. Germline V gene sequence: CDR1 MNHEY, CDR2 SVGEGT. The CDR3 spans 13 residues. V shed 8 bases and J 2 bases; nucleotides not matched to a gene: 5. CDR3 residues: CASWGQPNYGYTF. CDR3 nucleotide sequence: TGTGCCAGCTGGGGACAGCCGAACTATGGCTACACCTTC.

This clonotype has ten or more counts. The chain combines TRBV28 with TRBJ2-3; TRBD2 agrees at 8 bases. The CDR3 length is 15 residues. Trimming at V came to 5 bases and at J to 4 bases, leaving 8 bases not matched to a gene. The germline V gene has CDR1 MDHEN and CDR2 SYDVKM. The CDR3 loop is CASSIQRELADTQYF. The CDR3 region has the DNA TGTGCCAGCAGTATTCAGCGGGAGTTGGCAGATACGCAGTATTTT.

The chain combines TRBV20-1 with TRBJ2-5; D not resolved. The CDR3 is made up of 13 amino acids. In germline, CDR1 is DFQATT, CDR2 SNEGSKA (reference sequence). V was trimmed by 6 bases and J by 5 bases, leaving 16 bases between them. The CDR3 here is CSAPGLRRETQYF. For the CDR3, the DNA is TGCAGTGCACCCGGGCTCAGGCGGGAGACCCAGTACTTC.

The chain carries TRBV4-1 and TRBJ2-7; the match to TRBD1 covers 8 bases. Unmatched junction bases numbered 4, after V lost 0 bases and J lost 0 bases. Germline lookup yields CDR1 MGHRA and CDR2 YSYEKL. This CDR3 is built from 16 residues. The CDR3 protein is CASSQEDREGSYEQYF. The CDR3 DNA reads TGCGCCAGCAGCCAAGAGGACAGGGAAGGCTCCTACGAGCAGTACTTC.

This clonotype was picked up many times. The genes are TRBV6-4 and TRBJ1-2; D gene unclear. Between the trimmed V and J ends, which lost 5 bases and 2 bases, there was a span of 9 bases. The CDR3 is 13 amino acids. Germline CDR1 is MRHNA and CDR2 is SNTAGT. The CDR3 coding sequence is TGTGCCAGCAGTAACACGGGAAACTATGGCTACACCTTC. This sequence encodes CASSNTGNYGYTF.

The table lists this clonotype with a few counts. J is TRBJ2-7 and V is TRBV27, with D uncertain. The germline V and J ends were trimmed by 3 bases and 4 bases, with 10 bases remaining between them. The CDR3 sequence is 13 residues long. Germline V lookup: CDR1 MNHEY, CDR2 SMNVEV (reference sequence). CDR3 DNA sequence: TGTGCCAGCAGTTTTACAATGGCATACGAGCAGTACTTC. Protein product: CASSFTMAYEQYF.

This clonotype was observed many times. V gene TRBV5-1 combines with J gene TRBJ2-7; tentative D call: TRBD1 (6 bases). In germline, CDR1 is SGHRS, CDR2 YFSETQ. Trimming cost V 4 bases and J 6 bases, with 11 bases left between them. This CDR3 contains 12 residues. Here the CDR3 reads CASSDGTSEQYF. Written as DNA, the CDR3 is TGCGCCAGCAGCGACGGGACAAGCGAGCAGTACTTC.

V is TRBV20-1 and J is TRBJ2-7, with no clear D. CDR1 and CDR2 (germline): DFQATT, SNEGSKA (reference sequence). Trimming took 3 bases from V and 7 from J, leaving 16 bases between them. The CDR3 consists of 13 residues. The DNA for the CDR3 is TGCAGTGCTAGGTTAACAGACCTCCGGGAGCAGTACTTC. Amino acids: CSARLTDLREQYF.

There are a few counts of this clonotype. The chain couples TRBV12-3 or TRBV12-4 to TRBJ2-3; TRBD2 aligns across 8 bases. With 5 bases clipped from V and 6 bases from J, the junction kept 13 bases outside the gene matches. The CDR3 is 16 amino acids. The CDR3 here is CASSPGLGPRGDTQYF. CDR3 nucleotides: TGTGCCAGCAGTCCGGGACTAGGGCCCCGGGGGGATACGCAGTATTTT.

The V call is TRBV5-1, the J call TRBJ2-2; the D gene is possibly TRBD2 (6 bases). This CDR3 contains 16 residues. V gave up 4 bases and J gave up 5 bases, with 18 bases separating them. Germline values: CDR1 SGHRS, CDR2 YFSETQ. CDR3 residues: CASSPDGTGRTGELFF. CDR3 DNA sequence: TGCGCCAGCAGCCCGGACGGGACTGGAAGGACCGGGGAGCTGTTTTTT.

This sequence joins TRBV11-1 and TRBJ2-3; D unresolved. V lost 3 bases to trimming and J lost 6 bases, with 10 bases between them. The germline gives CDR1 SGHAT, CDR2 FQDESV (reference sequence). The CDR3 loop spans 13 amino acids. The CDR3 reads CASSFTTGDTQYF. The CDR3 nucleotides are TGTGCCAGCAGCTTTACCACGGGTGATACGCAGTATTTT.

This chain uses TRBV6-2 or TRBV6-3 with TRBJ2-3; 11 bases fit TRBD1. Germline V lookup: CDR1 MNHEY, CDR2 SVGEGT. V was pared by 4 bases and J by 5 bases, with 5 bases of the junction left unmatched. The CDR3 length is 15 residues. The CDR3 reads CASSSAGQGGDTQYF. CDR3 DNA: TGTGCCAGCAGTTCCGCGGGACAGGGGGGAGATACGCAGTATTTT.

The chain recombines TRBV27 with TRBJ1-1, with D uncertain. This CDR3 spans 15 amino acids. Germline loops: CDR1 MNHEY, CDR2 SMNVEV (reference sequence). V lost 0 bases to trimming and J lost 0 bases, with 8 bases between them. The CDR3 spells CASSLSANMNTEAFF. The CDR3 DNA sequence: TGTGCCAGCAGTTTATCGGCCAACATGAACACTGAAGCTTTCTTT.